The 5 T cell receptor beta chains below come from one sample, sequenced in a study of blood T cells in healthy people across ages. Next came a second PCR, run for roughly 7 to 12 cycles, which used a sample-barcoded 5' primer along with a J-beta primer mix. Via MiXCR, TCRdb re-called the 5' RACE reads, giving one row per CDR3 protein. The sample includes 550,000 to 650,000 distinct CDR3 sequences, about 28% seen only once; the top ten take approximately 3.6%. The data also belong to a second study, concerning T cells of mothers and their children.

The specimen was blood. The receptors come from a boy aged 2-9 years in good health.

This clonotype has a handful of counts. The chain has TRBV10-3 and TRBJ1-1, with D tentatively TRBD1 (5 bases). Between the trimmed V and J ends, which lost 3 bases and 4 bases, there was a span of 12 bases. The CDR3 contains 14 residues. In germline, CDR1 is ENHRY, CDR2 SYGVKD. The CDR3 region is CAISDREMGTEAFF. In nucleotides, the CDR3 is TGTGCCATCAGTGACAGGGAAATGGGCACTGAAGCTTTCTTT.

Only a few counts were recorded for this clonotype. The chain is built from TRBV7-2 and TRBJ2-7; D is perhaps TRBD1 (5 bases). The CDR3 is 12 residues long. The germline V gene has CDR1 SGHTA and CDR2 FQGNSA. V lost 2 bases to trimming and J lost 5 bases, with 7 bases between them. The CDR3 DNA sequence: TGTGCCAGCAGCTTACAGGGCCACGAGCAGTACTTC. Protein: CASSLQGHEQYF.

The CDR3 sequence is CASREQGGFNQPQHF. The CDR3 region has the DNA TGTGCCAGCAGGGAACAGGGGGGGTTCAATCAGCCCCAGCATTTT. This sequence joins TRBV28 and TRBJ1-5; 8 nucleotides line up with TRBD1. The CDR3 length is 15 residues. V shed 6 bases and J 3 bases; nucleotides not matched to a gene: 7. CDR1 and CDR2 from the germline V gene are MDHEN and SYDVKM.

This clonotype was detected a few times. V and J are TRBV10-3 and TRBJ2-1, with TRBD1 identical over 9 bases. CDR3 size: 15 residues. In germline, CDR1 is ENHRY, CDR2 SYGVKD. V was pared by 0 bases and J by 7 bases, with 4 bases of the junction left unmatched. The CDR3 is CAISESRDRENEQFF. The CDR3 bases are TGTGCCATCAGTGAGTCACGGGACAGGGAGAATGAGCAGTTCTTC.

In this sample, this clonotype turned up many times. The chain is built from TRBV7-2 and TRBJ1-1, with no clear D. CDR3 length: 12 amino acids. Germline loops: CDR1 SGHTA, CDR2 FQGNSA. Trimming removed 4 bases from V and 3 bases from J, with 6 bases in between. The DNA of the CDR3 is TGTGCCAGCAGCTCCCTGTACACTGAAGCTTTCTTT. This translates into CASSSLYTEAFF.